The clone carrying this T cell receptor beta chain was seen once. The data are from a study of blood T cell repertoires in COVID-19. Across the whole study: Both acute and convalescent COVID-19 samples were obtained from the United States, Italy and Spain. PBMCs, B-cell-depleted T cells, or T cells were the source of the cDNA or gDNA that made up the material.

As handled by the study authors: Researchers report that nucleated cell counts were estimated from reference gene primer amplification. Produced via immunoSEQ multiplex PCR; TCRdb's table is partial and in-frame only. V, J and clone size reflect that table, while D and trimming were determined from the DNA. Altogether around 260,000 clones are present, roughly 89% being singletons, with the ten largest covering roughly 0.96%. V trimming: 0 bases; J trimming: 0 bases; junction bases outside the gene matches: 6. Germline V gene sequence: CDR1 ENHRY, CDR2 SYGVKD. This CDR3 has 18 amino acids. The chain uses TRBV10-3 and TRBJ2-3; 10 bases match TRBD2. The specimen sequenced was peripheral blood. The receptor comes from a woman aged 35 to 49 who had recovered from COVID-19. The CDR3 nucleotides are TGTGCCATCAGTGAGTCTCCTAGCGGGGGACCTAGCACAGATACGCAGTATTTT. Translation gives CAISESPSGGPSTDTQYF.